The T cell receptor (beta chain) under discussion was sequenced for a study of early T cells in non-severe SARS-CoV-2 infection (dated by TCRdb to the early 2020s). A note on the overall study: TCR sequencing used bulk RNA from unsorted whole blood, so alpha and beta chains could not be paired. The study at large found these results: Matching against VDJdb was skewed toward anti-spike CD8 responses, likely underestimated virus-specific expansions, and missed private and CD4 specificities.

The germline V gene (reference sequence) sets CDR1 to SGHKS and CDR2 to YYEKEE. V and J are truncated by 6 bases and 0 bases respectively, leaving an intervening sequence of 10 bases. The CDR3 holds 13 amino acids from the cysteine to the phenylalanine. The DNA shown is the 39-base CDR3, in frame from base 1. The method was 5' RACE. Sequencing instrument: NextSeq 500. In the TCR library protocol, unique molecular identifiers were attached to individual cDNA molecules to correct for PCR bias and sequencing error. Sequencing covered both TCR alpha and beta chains, and within each sample the abundances of alpha and beta sequences were tightly co-correlated. The study's processing was this. V gene, J gene and CDR3 annotation of TCR sequences was performed with Decombinator V4. Expanded TCRs were defined as changing significantly between any two time points under a Poisson model with p below 0.0001. TCR abundances were normalised to the total number of TCRs sequenced in each sample and reported as counts per million. MAIT TCRs were defined by TRAV1-2 paired with TRAJ12, TRAJ20 or TRAJ33, and iNKT TCRs by TRAV10 paired with TRAJ18. VDJdb, accessed 1 November 2021, was searched for CMV, EBV and SARS-CoV-2 annotated TCRs, excluding TCRs annotated for multiple antigens. The raw public reads went through TCRdb reprocessing: fastp at Q25, MiXCR clone calling, in-frame beta chains kept. Entries are consolidated by CDR3 protein sequence, retaining the most common genes and DNA. TCRdb's processing, not the authors' own work, is the source of the V and J calls. The sample contains 25,000 or so distinct CDR3 sequences, 5.5% of them found a single time. Of the sample, 2% to 3% falls within the top ten clones.

The sample holds many counts of this clonotype. Its cognate antigen has yet to be identified. No base qualities exist here, and no much larger clone lies one base off it. Set within a cohort of healthcare workers in London, UK, this nested case-control study involved weekly PCR testing of nasopharyngeal swabs along with blood sampling. Healthcare workers were enrolled in the week of the UK lockdown, from 23 to 31 March 2020, and were followed every week for up to roughly 15 weeks. The source material was whole blood. This TCR derives from an adult who was a healthcare worker with PCR-confirmed SARS-CoV-2 infection or an uninfected control (not recorded which). The chain uses TRBV5-5 and TRBJ2-7, with a weak D call of TRBD1 (5 bases match). The base sequence is TGTGCCAGCAACCCGGACAACTCCTACGAGCAGTACTTC. Translation gives CASNPDNSYEQYF.